This T cell receptor beta chain is from a study of blood T cell repertoires in COVID-19 (dated by TCRdb to 2018 to 2020). Describing the broader study: Samples covering the acute and convalescent phases of COVID-19 were provided by collaborators in the United States, Italy and Spain. Where available, HLA class I and class II types were obtained from metadata supplied by the sample provider rather than from assay-based typing. Deeply sampled blood TCRbeta repertoires from subjects exposed to, actively infected with, or recovered from COVID-19 were included in the dataset. The material from the prospective study consisted of cDNA or gDNA derived from T cells, B-cell-depleted T cells, or PBMCs. A de-identified subject ID, COVID-19 status, age in years and sex were almost always included in the sample metadata. The samples were drawn from two sources: the first 160 participants of the ongoing ImmuneRACE study, and over 950 subjects contributed by 6 global collaborators. A freely available public database, intended as a resource for researchers studying the immune response to SARS-CoV-2, is where the repertoires were released.

The collaborating institutions used their own protocols to collect whole blood in K2EDTA tubes. For TCRbeta analysis, collaborator samples were shipped as frozen whole blood, as isolated PBMCs, or as DNA extracted from either sample type. TCRbeta CDR3 regions were amplified from genomic DNA by means of the immunoSEQ Assay, a bias-controlled multiplex PCR. In the authors' own workflow: The number of nucleated cells in each sample was estimated from the amplification of reference gene primers within the assay. Sequence reads were collapsed and filtered to measure the absolute abundance of every unique TCRbeta CDR3 rearrangement. For each sample, productive Simpson clonality was calculated as the square root of Simpson's diversity index over productive rearrangements. TCRdb obtained this table from immuneACCESS and retained in-frame rearrangements with V and J assigned. These tables miss some clones; where compared with another copy, unresolved V genes account for less than half of the shortfall, and the remainder is unexplained. V and J calls and clone size come straight from that table; D and trimming were deduced from the DNA. The sample yields more than 50,000 clones; approximately 92% were counted once. The top ten constitute about 15% of the sample.

Comment on this clone: It lacks a known antigen. Base qualities are not recorded, but no much larger clone differs from it by a single base.

The paper as a whole reports these results and caveats: Clinical and demographic metadata were provided uncurated, with the amount varying by source and participant.

The specimen was peripheral blood. The TCR originated in a man older than 75 with acute or convalescent COVID-19.

Read as DNA, the sequence is TGTGCCAGTAGCCAAGCGAGCGCAGGGGTCGGGGGGAACTATGGCTACACCTTC. It specifies CASSQASAGVGGNYGYTF. Recombination connected TRBV19 to TRBJ1-2; TRBD1 is a weak D gene call, 6 bases matching. Including cysteine and phenylalanine, the CDR3 has 18 amino acids. Of the read, only the CDR3 DNA is kept; its 54 bases are in frame from base 1. Cut back by 6 bases and 2 bases, the V and J ends lie 25 bases apart. CDR1 and CDR2, looked up from the germline V gene (reference sequence), are LNHDA and SQIVND.